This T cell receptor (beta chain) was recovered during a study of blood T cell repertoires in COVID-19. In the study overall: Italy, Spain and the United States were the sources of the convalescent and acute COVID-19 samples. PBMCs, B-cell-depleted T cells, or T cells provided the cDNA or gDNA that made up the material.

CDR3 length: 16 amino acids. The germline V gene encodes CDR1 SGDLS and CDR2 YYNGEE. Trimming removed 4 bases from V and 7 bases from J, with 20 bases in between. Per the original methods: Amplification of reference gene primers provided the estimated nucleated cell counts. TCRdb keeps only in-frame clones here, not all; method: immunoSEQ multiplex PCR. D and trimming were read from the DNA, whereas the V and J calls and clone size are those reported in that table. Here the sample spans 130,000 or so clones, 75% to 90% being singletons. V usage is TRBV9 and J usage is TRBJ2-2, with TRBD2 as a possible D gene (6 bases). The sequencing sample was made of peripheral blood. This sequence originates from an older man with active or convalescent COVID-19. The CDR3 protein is CASSPRGGDYGGELFF. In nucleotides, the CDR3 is TGTGCCAGCAGCCCCCGTGGAGGGGATTATGGCGGGGAGCTGTTTTTT.